The clone carrying this TCR beta chain was picked up one time. The method was immunoSEQ multiplex PCR; TCRdb's version includes in-frame clones alone and lacks a portion of them. In the table there are more than 40,000 clones, about four fifths of which are singletons. Deletions cut 1 base from V and 5 bases from J, with 14 bases between. This CDR3 contains 14 residues. CDR1 is SQVTM, CDR2 ANQGSEA, per germline. This specimen comes from a study of blood T cell repertoires in COVID-19. Across the study: PBMCs, B-cell-depleted T cells, or T cells were the source of the cDNA or gDNA that made up the material.

The clonotype comes from a man between 45 and 60 years old with active COVID-19. Source material: peripheral blood. The rearrangement uses TRBV29-1 and TRBJ1-2; D is unclear. The CDR3 sequence: CSVEGNSFFYGYTF. CDR3 DNA: TGCAGCGTTGAAGGGAACAGCTTTTTTTATGGCTACACCTTC.